This TCR beta chain was profiled in a study of OX40 agonist ivuxolimab in advanced cancers. Regarding the research as a whole: Ivuxolimab, which targeted the costimulatory receptor OX40 (CD134), was an agonistic, fully human IgG2 monoclonal antibody. Intravenous ivuxolimab was administered to patients every 2 weeks at six dose levels: 0.01, 0.1, 0.3, 1.5, 3 and 10 mg/kg. Of the approximately 53 patients in dose escalation, some 20 had hepatocellular carcinoma, about 15 had melanoma, 9 had renal cell carcinoma and 9 had head and neck cancer. A male proportion of under 85% and a mean age of around 60 years, ranging from 23 to 79, were recorded for the dose-escalation cohort. Prior anti-PD-1, anti-PD-L1 or anti-CTLA-4 therapy was permitted, and approximately 39% of dose-escalation patients had received checkpoint inhibitors. Partial responses were achieved by three dose-escalation patients, of whom one had hepatocellular carcinoma and two had cutaneous melanoma. Peripheral TCRbeta sequencing was intended to test whether TCR sequence diversity was altered and clonal T-cell expansion was caused by ivuxolimab. The monotherapy dose-escalation portion (N of about 47 patients) of the phase I ivuxolimab trial is reported in the paper.

Study-wide conclusions, independent of this receptor: Low levels of normalized T-cell clonal expansion were also seen in some patients who did not respond. In the 0.1-3.0 mg/kg groups, partial responders were among the patients with the lowest normalized peripheral clonal expansion, particularly in CD8+ T cells. At doses of 0.1 to 3.0 mg/kg, clonal expansion of both CD4+ and CD8+ T cells in blood was seen between baseline and week 6. Which antigens the clonally expanded peripheral T cells were specific for was not determined. After ivuxolimab, expanded clones were on average more numerous among CD8+ T cells than among CD4+ T cells.

The sample holds one count of this clone. This receptor's antigen is unknown. Base qualities are not at hand, and no much larger clone is one base apart. The trial excluded patients who had a history of autoimmune disease or who were on systemic immunosuppression. Peripheral blood for TCR sequencing was collected from all dose cohorts at baseline, on cycle 4 day 1, and on cycle 7 day 1. The samples were taken from a phase I, first-in-human, multicenter, open-label dose-escalation trial of ivuxolimab. Adults with locally advanced or metastatic melanoma, renal cell carcinoma, hepatocellular carcinoma or head and neck squamous cell carcinoma were enrolled in the trial. Before TCR sequencing, CD4+ T cells and CD8+ T cells were sorted from peripheral blood as separate populations. CDR1 and CDR2 are read off the germline V gene as SGHTA and FQGNSA. Reading from cysteine to phenylalanine, the CDR3 counts 15 amino acids. The only DNA kept is the CDR3, 45 bases in frame from the first base. The V and J ends are trimmed by 5 bases and 0 bases, leaving 14 bases between them.

To sequence the TCRbeta CDR3 region, genomic DNA was isolated from the sorted cells. The immunoSEQ Assay was used to sequence the TCRbeta CDR3 regions. Imported from immuneACCESS, the table was reduced by TCRdb to in-frame sequences with V and J called. These copies leave out some clones; in studies compared against another copy, an unresolved V gene accounts for under half, and the cause of the remainder is not known. The sample table lists about 77,000 clones, roughly 87% of them with a count of one. The ten top clones hold 1.5% to 2% of the sample. The clonotype originates from an adult with an advanced solid tumor such as melanoma, head and neck, liver or kidney cancer. The sequencing used CD4+ or CD8+ T cells sorted from blood, collected in a trial of the OX40 agonist ivuxolimab. This sequence uses TRBV7-2 and TRBJ2-7; the D segment could be TRBD1, given 6 matching bases. This receptor has the CDR3 CASSPTGQLSYEQYF. At the DNA level, the sequence is TGTGCCAGCAGCCCTACGGGACAACTCTCCTACGAGCAGTACTTC.